Detailed here is one T cell receptor (beta chain). The target antigen is unknown. Germline values: CDR1 SQVTM, CDR2 ANQGSEA. The J segment lost 6 bases and the V segment lost 6 bases, leaving 5 bases of the junction unmatched. The CDR3 extends over 11 amino acids. Memory CD4+ cells were defined as CD4+CD45RO+CD25-. Full-length variable regions came from constant-region reverse primers plus semi-nested Nested Universal Primer A PCR. A single record per CDR3 protein comes from TCRdb applying MiXCR to the 5' RACE reads. The table lists approximately 5,800 distinct CDR3 sequences, under 35% of them singletons. Study conclusions and caveats: Tumor memory CD4+ T cell TCR gene usage clustered with blood and lymph node memory CD4+ cells and lymph node naive CD4+ cells.

The sequence derives from a female donor with breast cancer. The chain is built from TRBV29-1 and TRBJ2-7; 7 positions agree with TRBD2. Sequencing was carried out using memory CD4+ T cells sorted from a lymph node. The subset here: memory CD4+ T cells, CD4+CD45RO+CD25-. The CDR3 nucleotides read TGCAGCGTCGCGGGAGCCTGCGAGCAGTACTTC. It codes for CSVAGACEQYF.